This T cell receptor (beta chain) stems from a study of technical replicates of blood from a few donors. V shed 6 bases, J shed 3 bases, and the junction held 15 bases outside the gene matches. The length of the CDR3 is 18 residues. Germline CDR1 MNHEY, CDR2 SMNVEV (reference sequence). Libraries were prepared by immunoSEQ multiplex PCR; TCRdb keeps only in-frame clonotypes and omits some of them. The table has fewer than 100,000 clones, about 88% seen once. Sequenced: T cells isolated from PBMCs. The chain carries TRBV27 and TRBJ1-4; 8 bases are a match to TRBD1. The source of this sequence is a human donor in good health. CDR3 amino acids: CASREGTQGAAPNEKLFF. The CDR3 nucleotides read TGTGCCAGCAGGGAGGGAACTCAGGGGGCCGCCCCTAATGAAAAACTGTTTTTT.